One and the same sample provided the 19 T cell receptor beta chains below, sequenced in a study of early T cells in non-severe SARS-CoV-2 infection. TCRdb re-called the 5' RACE reads through MiXCR, storing one row per CDR3 protein. This table has almost 65,000 distinct CDR3 sequences, over 4% appearing once. Source material: whole blood. The receptors were sampled from an adult who was a healthcare worker with PCR-confirmed SARS-CoV-2 infection or an uninfected control (not recorded which).

A few counts support this clonotype. This chain connects TRBV30 to TRBJ2-7; 9 bases line up with TRBD2. CDR1 is GTSNPN and CDR2 is SVGIG in the germline V gene (reference sequence). The trim removed 4 bases at V and 6 bases at J, leaving 4 bases unmatched. The CDR3 covers 12 residues. The DNA for the CDR3 is TGTGCCTGGACTAGCGGGACGTCCGAGCAGTACTTC. Amino acids: CAWTSGTSEQYF.

This clonotype came up a few times. J is TRBJ2-7 and V is TRBV18; TRBD1 agrees at 8 bases. Germline V lookup: CDR1 KGHSH, CDR2 LQKENI. CDR3 length equals 16 residues. With 4 bases clipped from V and 5 bases from J, the junction kept 13 bases outside the gene matches. This CDR3 reads CASSQLAVPGGDEQYF. The DNA of the CDR3 is TGTGCCAGCTCACAGTTAGCGGTCCCAGGGGGCGACGAGCAGTACTTC. Complete variable domain (other parts from reference TRBV18 and TRBJ2-7): NAGVMQNPRHLVRRRGQEARLRCSPMKGHSHVYWYRQLPEEGLKFMVYLQKENIIDESGMPKERFSAEFPKEGPSILRIQQVVRGDSAAYFCASSQLAVPGGDEQYFGPGTRLTVT.

By sample fraction, this clonotype is medium-sized. The J gene is TRBJ2-1, the V gene TRBV9; D gene unclear. The V end was cut by 0 bases, the J end by 6 bases, with 10 bases between. The CDR3 length is 14 residues. The germline CDR1 and CDR2 sequences are SGDLS and YYNGEE. The CDR3 is CASSVAGVSNEQFF. CDR3 coding DNA: TGTGCCAGCAGCGTAGCTGGCGTATCCAATGAGCAGTTCTTC.

In its sample, this clonotype was seen many times. The chain employs TRBV20-1 and TRBJ2-1; 8 nucleotides align to TRBD2. The germline V gene has CDR1 DFQATT and CDR2 SNEGSKA (reference sequence). The V segment lost 5 bases and the J segment 0 bases; nucleotides outside the gene matches: 15. This CDR3 comprises 18 residues. The CDR3 nucleotides read TGCAGTGCTGAGCGGGCTTTAGCGGGGTTCCGCTCCTACAATGAGCAGTTCTTC. This sequence encodes CSAERALAGFRSYNEQFF.

This clonotype was observed at least ten times. The chain links TRBV6-5 to TRBJ1-5, with D uncertain. The length of the CDR3 is 16 residues. V lost 0 bases to trimming and J lost 0 bases, with 9 bases between them. Germline V gives CDR1 MNHEY, CDR2 SVGAGI. The CDR3 loop is CASSYSLGISNQPQHF. CDR3 nucleotides: TGTGCCAGCAGTTACTCATTGGGGATTAGCAATCAGCCCCAGCATTTT.

The sample holds a few counts of this clonotype. The chain has TRBV24-1 and TRBJ2-1; D is perhaps TRBD1 (6 bases). There are 13 residues in the CDR3. In germline, CDR1 is KGHDR, CDR2 SFDVKD. V gave up 3 bases and J gave up 10 bases, with 12 bases separating them. CDR3 protein: CATSDGGNGEQFF. In DNA, the CDR3 is TGTGCCACCAGTGATGGGGGCAACGGCGAGCAGTTCTTC.

The chain is built from TRBV14 and TRBJ1-2; D is uncertain. The V end lost 1 base, the J end lost 3 bases, and 18 bases lay between the germline ends. This CDR3 has 17 residues. Germline assignment: CDR1 SGHDN and CDR2 FVKESK. The CDR3 reads CASSQVPPNHWDYGYTF. In nucleotides, the CDR3 is TGTGCCAGCAGCCAAGTACCACCGAACCACTGGGACTATGGCTACACCTTC. The entire variable domain, with the rest obtained from reference TRBV14 and TRBJ1-2, is as follows: EAGVTQFPSHSVIEKGQTVTLRCDPISGHDNLYWYRRVMGKEIKFLLHFVKESKQDESGMPNNRFLAERTGGTYSTLKVQPAELEDSGVYFCASSQVPPNHWDYGYTFGSGTRLTVV.

The chain has TRBV24-1 and TRBJ2-1; possible D gene TRBD2, 6 bases. Looked up from germline, CDR1 is KGHDR and CDR2 is SFDVKD. V lost 3 bases to trimming and J lost 6 bases, with 14 bases between them. The CDR3 loop spans 15 amino acids. In DNA, the CDR3 is TGTGCCACCAGTGATCGATGGGGGGAACGCAATGAGCAGTTCTTC. Encoded protein: CATSDRWGERNEQFF.

In its sample, this clonotype was seen many times. The V gene is TRBV6-5, the J gene TRBJ2-1, with TRBD2 identical over 8 bases. The J segment lost 2 bases and the V segment lost 10 bases, leaving 7 bases of the junction unmatched. The CDR3 has 14 residues. Germline assignment: CDR1 MNHEY and CDR2 SVGAGI. The CDR3 DNA follows: TGTGCCACCCAAAATAGCGGGACCTACAATGAGCAGTTCTTC. Its translation: CATQNSGTYNEQFF.

The chain is built from TRBV10-3 and TRBJ2-1; 10 bases are a match to TRBD1. This CDR3 is 13 amino acids long. Germline values: CDR1 ENHRY, CDR2 SYGVKD. Trimming cost V 10 bases and J 5 bases; bases outside gene matches: 5. CDR3 region: CATGQGGDNEQFF. The CDR3 DNA reads TGTGCCACCGGACAGGGGGGTGACAATGAGCAGTTCTTC.

A note on this clonotype: This may arise from a read error, as a much more abundant clone is one base away. The V call is TRBV29-1, the J call TRBJ2-7; 9 bases are shared with TRBD1. The CDR3 is 13 amino acids. Germline CDR1 is SQVTM and CDR2 is ANQGSEA. CDR3 in amino acids: CRVRGTGLYEQYF. CDR3 DNA: TGCAGGGTTCGTGGGACAGGGCTCTACGAGCAGTACTTC.

Note on this clonotype: A single base separates this from a much larger clone, so it may be a read error. The DNA for the CDR3 is TGTGCCAGCAGTGCCCACAGGAGCACCTACGAGCAGTACTTC. Amino acid sequence: CASSAHRSTYEQYF. This chain uses TRBV6-1 with TRBJ2-7, with a possible D match to TRBD1 (5 bases). CDR3 size: 14 residues. Trimming removed 4 bases at V and 2 bases at J, with 12 bases between. The V gene's germline CDR1 is MNHNS and CDR2 SASEGT.

The sample holds many counts of this clonotype. This chain uses TRBV10-1 with TRBJ2-5; TRBD2 aligns across 7 bases. From germline, CDR1 is WNHNN and CDR2 SYGVQD (reference sequence). This CDR3 has 13 residues. After removal of 3 bases from V and 7 bases from J, the junction contained 5 bases not matched to a gene. The CDR3 loop is CASSEGGGRTQYF. In DNA form, the CDR3 reads TGCGCCAGCAGTGAAGGCGGGGGAAGGACCCAGTACTTC.

This clonotype has at least ten counts. The J gene is TRBJ2-1, the V gene TRBV20-1; 13 positions agree with TRBD2. Germline assignment: CDR1 DFQATT and CDR2 SNEGSKA (reference sequence). The length of the CDR3 is 16 residues. V lost 5 bases to trimming and J lost 0 bases; unmatched junction nucleotides: 4. The CDR3 is CSAYTSGGDSYNEQFF. For the CDR3, the DNA is TGCAGTGCTTATACTAGCGGGGGGGACTCCTACAATGAGCAGTTCTTC.

At least ten counts were recorded for this clonotype. The genes are TRBV27 and TRBJ1-1; perhaps TRBD1 as D (5 bases). Germline V lookup: CDR1 MNHEY, CDR2 SMNVEV (reference sequence). V was trimmed by 7 bases and J by 4 bases, leaving 13 bases between them. The CDR3 is 13 residues long. The CDR3 DNA reads TGTGCCAGCACCGTGGCTGGGGGCACTGAAGCTTTCTTT. This sequence encodes CASTVAGGTEAFF.

This clonotype occurred many times. The rearrangement joins TRBV10-3 to TRBJ2-3; possibly TRBD1 for D (6 bases). Trimming took off 2 bases at V and 6 bases at J, with 15 bases between the two ends. In germline, CDR1 is ENHRY, CDR2 SYGVKD. This CDR3 is built from 15 residues. The CDR3 region is CAISERQGKGDTQYF. The DNA of the CDR3 is TGTGCCATCAGTGAGCGCCAGGGGAAAGGGGATACGCAGTATTTT.

This clonotype was counted a few times. V gene TRBV7-2 combines with J gene TRBJ2-7, with D perhaps TRBD2 (5 bases). V lost 6 bases and J 5 bases, leaving 17 bases between the germline ends. The CDR3 consists of 14 residues. Germline CDR1 SGHTA, CDR2 FQGNSA. In DNA form, the CDR3 reads TGTGCCAGCAGGCGGGCCGGTACTCCGCACGAGCAGTACTTC. Residues: CASRRAGTPHEQYF.

In its sample, this clonotype was seen many times. The chain recombines TRBV20-1 with TRBJ2-1; 9 bases match TRBD2. Germline V gives CDR1 DFQATT, CDR2 SNEGSKA (reference sequence). V gave up 4 bases and J gave up 8 bases; unmatched junction bases: 12. This CDR3 region has 15 residues. CDR3 nucleotide sequence: TGCAGTGCTACCCCCGGGACTAGCCCCACGGATGAGCAGTTCTTC. Protein sequence: CSATPGTSPTDEQFF.

The table lists this clonotype with many counts. The chain joins TRBV5-8 to TRBJ1-2; 9 nucleotides match TRBD1. Per the germline V gene, CDR1 is SGHTS and CDR2 is YDEGEE. This CDR3 has 13 residues. V was pared by 4 bases and J by 8 bases, with 6 bases of the junction left unmatched. The CDR3 DNA reads as TGTGCCAGCAGCCAACAGGGGGCGATCGGCTACACCTTC. It encodes CASSQQGAIGYTF.